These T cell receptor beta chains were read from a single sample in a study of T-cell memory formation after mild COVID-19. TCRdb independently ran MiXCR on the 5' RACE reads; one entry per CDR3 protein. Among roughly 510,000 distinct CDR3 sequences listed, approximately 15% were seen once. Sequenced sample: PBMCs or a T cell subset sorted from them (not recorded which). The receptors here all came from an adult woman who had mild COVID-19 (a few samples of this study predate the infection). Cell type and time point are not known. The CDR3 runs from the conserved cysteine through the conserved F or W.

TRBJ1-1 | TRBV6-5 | CASSYSSTGQGQAFF
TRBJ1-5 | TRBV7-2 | CASSSSGGNSQPQHF
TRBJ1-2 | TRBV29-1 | CSVNKGGYGYTF
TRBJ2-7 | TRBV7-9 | CASSWEGSYEQYF
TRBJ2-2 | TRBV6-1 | CASSRVTSGGTGELFF
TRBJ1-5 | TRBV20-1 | CSAALGGTYSNQPQHF
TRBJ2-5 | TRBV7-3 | CASSLSLLETQYF
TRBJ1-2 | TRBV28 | CASSSSVGGYTF
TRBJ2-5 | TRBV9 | CASSASGREETQYF
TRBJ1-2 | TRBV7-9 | CASSPGTGVLYGYTF
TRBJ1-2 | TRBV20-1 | CSASGRAKGGYTF